The 24 T cell receptor beta chains in this list originate from one sample, sequenced in a study of T cell responses to AZD1222 COVID-19 vaccine. Clones were read by immunoSEQ multiplex PCR, and TCRdb kept only the in-frame ones, dropping some. The sample includes 150,000 to 200,000 clones, around 87% seen only once; the top ten take around 2.9%. This sample comprised peripheral blood, obtained on day 0 of MenACWY control vaccination. These receptors were taken from an adult in good health.

The CDR3 reads CASSSGLSNTGELFF. DNA of the CDR3: TGTGCCAGCAGCTCGGGACTCTCGAACACCGGGGAGCTGTTTTTT. The chain uses TRBV7-2 and TRBJ2-2, with a weak D call TRBD2 (6 bases). V was shortened by 4 bases and J by 0 bases, with 9 bases between the two germline ends. Germline loops: CDR1 SGHTA, CDR2 FQGNSA. This CDR3 contains 15 residues. Full variable domain (remainder filled in from reference TRBV7-2 and TRBJ2-2): GAGVSQSPSNKVTEKGKDVELRCDPISGHTALYWYRQSLGQGLEFLIYFQGNSAPDKSGLPSDRFSAERTGGSVSTLTIQRTQQEDSAVYLCASSSGLSNTGELFFGEGSRLTVL.

The CDR3 spells CASSQDALFGELFF. The CDR3 bases are TGCGCCAGCAGCCAAGACGCCCTGTTCGGGGAGCTGTTTTTT. V and J are TRBV4-3 and TRBJ2-2; D remains unclear. V lost 0 bases, J lost 7 bases, and 9 bases lay in between. The length of the CDR3 is 14 residues. CDR1 is LGHNA and CDR2 is YSLEER in the germline V gene.

Written as DNA, the CDR3 is TGTGCCAGCAGCTTCAGGACAGGGGGCTTCTACGAGCAGTACTTC. Amino acid sequence: CASSFRTGGFYEQYF. V usage is TRBV5-6 and J usage is TRBJ2-7; 11 bases are a match to TRBD1. The J segment lost 3 bases and the V segment lost 2 bases, leaving 4 bases of the junction unmatched. CDR1 is SGHDT, CDR2 YYEEEE, per germline. The CDR3 length is 15 residues.

This clone was recorded once. The genes are TRBV9 and TRBJ1-2; D remains unclear. V was pared by 0 bases and J by 10 bases, with 19 bases between. This CDR3 region has 15 residues. CDR1 SGDLS and CDR2 YYNGEE come from the germline V gene. CDR3 coding DNA: TGTGCCAGCAGCGTAGCCAGAGGGCAGATAGTGGCCTACACCTTC. Translated: CASSVARGQIVAYTF.

The chain employs TRBV27 and TRBJ1-1; D ambiguous. With 7 bases removed from V and 4 bases from J, the gap between germline ends came to 16 bases. This CDR3 is 14 amino acids long. In germline, CDR1 is MNHEY, CDR2 SMNVEV (reference sequence). The CDR3 sequence: CASTALPRSTEAFF. DNA for the CDR3: TGTGCCAGCACGGCCTTGCCACGTAGCACTGAAGCTTTCTTT.

The chain uses TRBV7-2 and TRBJ2-7; 10 bases align to TRBD2. Germline CDR1 SGHTA, CDR2 FQGNSA. This CDR3 region has 15 residues. V lost 2 bases and J lost 4; bases outside the gene matches: 5. The CDR3 region has the DNA TGTGCCAGCAGCTTATTAAGCGGGGGGGCTTACGAGCAGTACTTC. It codes for CASSLLSGGAYEQYF.

The chain joins TRBV11-2 to TRBJ2-3; D is uncertain. Germline V gives CDR1 SGHAT, CDR2 FQNNGV. The ends were cut back, 5 bases at V and 0 bases at J, with 12 bases in the middle. CDR3 length: 15 amino acids. This CDR3 reads CASSPRAASTDTQYF. Here the CDR3 DNA reads TGTGCCAGCAGCCCCCGGGCGGCTAGCACAGATACGCAGTATTTT. The variable domain in full, with the rest retrieved from reference TRBV11-2 and TRBJ2-3, is EAGVAQSPRYKIIEKRQSVAFWCNPISGHATLYWYQQILGQGPKLLIQFQNNGVVDDSQLPKDRFSAERLKGVDSTLKIQPAKLEDSAVYLCASSPRAASTDTQYFGPGTRLTVL.

This rearrangement joins TRBV5-4 to TRBJ2-3, with 7 bases lining up with TRBD1. J was trimmed by 4 bases and V by 4 bases; bases with no gene match: 9. CDR1 SGHNT and CDR2 YYREEE come from the germline V gene (reference sequence). The CDR3 consists of 15 residues. Here the CDR3 DNA reads TGTGCCAGCAGCCCCCAGGGACAGAGAGCAGATACGCAGTATTTT. Amino acid sequence: CASSPQGQRADTQYF.

The chain has TRBV28 and TRBJ1-2; 8 bases match TRBD1. The CDR3 covers 13 residues. V shed 3 bases, J shed 12 bases, and the junction held 9 bases outside the gene matches. Germline V gene data show CDR1 as MDHEN and CDR2 as SYDVKM. In DNA, the CDR3 is TGTGCCAGCAGTTTGGGAGCAGGGGGCCCGGACACCTTC. Translating it yields CASSLGAGGPDTF.

V gene TRBV2 combines with J gene TRBJ1-2; unclear D gene. Germline V gene sequence: CDR1 SNHLY, CDR2 FYNNEI. The V end was cut by 7 bases, the J end by 7 bases, with 16 bases between. This CDR3 comprises 13 residues. CDR3: CASTFRESAGYTF. CDR3 coding DNA: TGTGCCAGCACTTTCCGGGAGTCGGCTGGCTACACCTTC.

The J gene is TRBJ1-5, the V gene TRBV7-3; D call uncertain. The V and J ends lost 2 bases and 4 bases respectively, with 6 bases between them. Germline V gives CDR1 SGHTA, CDR2 FQGTGA. The CDR3 is made up of 13 amino acids. Here the CDR3 reads CASSLGPNQPQHF. CDR3 sequence (DNA): TGTGCCAGCAGCTTAGGGCCAAATCAGCCCCAGCATTTT.

V usage is TRBV28 and J usage is TRBJ2-5, with 7 bases identical to TRBD1. Germline loops: CDR1 MDHEN, CDR2 SYDVKM. The CDR3 runs 13 residues. V was clipped by 5 bases and J by 3 bases; unmatched bases: 3. The CDR3 nucleotides are TGTGCCAGCAGTGTTGGGACAGAAGAGACCCAGTACTTC. Translating it yields CASSVGTEETQYF.

This clone was seen only once. The chain employs TRBV12-3 or TRBV12-4 and TRBJ1-1, with TRBD1 identical over 7 bases. The V and J ends lost 6 bases and 4 bases, in that order; junction bases with no gene match: 5. The CDR3 extends over 13 amino acids. As DNA, the CDR3 is TGTGCCAGCAGCATACAGGGGCTCACTGAAGCTTTCTTT. This gives the protein CASSIQGLTEAFF.

This chain joins TRBV20-1 and TRBJ1-4; a possible D gene is TRBD1 (6 bases). The CDR3 runs 11 residues. Trimming removed 6 bases from V and 10 bases from J, with 12 bases in between. Looked up from germline, CDR1 is DFQATT and CDR2 is SNEGSKA (reference sequence). The CDR3 nucleotides are TGCAGTGCCGAGGGGGGGGGAAAACTGTTTTTT. This gives the protein CSAEGGGKLFF.

This chain joins TRBV7-9 and TRBJ2-2, with 7 bases aligning to TRBD1. V shed 6 bases, J shed 0 bases, and the junction held 4 bases outside the gene matches. This CDR3 contains 15 residues. From germline, CDR1 is SEHNR and CDR2 FQNEAQ (reference sequence). The CDR3 sequence is CASSPGTANTGELFF. The DNA of the CDR3 is TGTGCCAGCAGTCCCGGGACAGCGAACACCGGGGAGCTGTTTTTT. Using reference TRBV7-9 and TRBJ2-2 for the parts outside the CDR3, the full variable domain is DTGVSQNPRHKITKRGQNVTFRCDPISEHNRLYWYRQTLGQGPEFLTYFQNEAQLEKSRLLSDRFSAERPKGSFSTLEIQRTEQGDSAMYLCASSPGTANTGELFFGEGSRLTVL.

The chain links TRBV24-1 to TRBJ2-1; TRBD1 matches at 12 bases. V was clipped by 3 bases and J by 7 bases; unmatched bases: 3. The CDR3 is made up of 15 amino acids. The germline V gene has CDR1 KGHDR and CDR2 SFDVKD. The chain's CDR3 is CATSDRDRGLNEQFF. The CDR3, as DNA: TGTGCCACCAGTGATAGGGACAGGGGGCTGAATGAGCAGTTCTTC.

The chain recombines TRBV18 with TRBJ2-2; perhaps TRBD1 as D (6 bases). The CDR3 spans 17 residues. Looked up from germline, CDR1 is KGHSH and CDR2 is LQKENI. V was pared by 0 bases and J by 2 bases, with 13 bases between. The chain's CDR3 is CASSPPPRTANTGELFF. CDR3 DNA sequence: TGTGCCAGCTCACCACCGCCGAGGACAGCAAACACCGGGGAGCTGTTTTTT.

The chain links TRBV19 to TRBJ2-7; possibly TRBD2 for D (7 bases). Germline assignment: CDR1 LNHDA and CDR2 SQIVND (reference sequence). The CDR3 extends over 17 amino acids. The ends were cut back, 3 bases at V and 0 bases at J, with 18 bases in the middle. The CDR3 bases are TGTGCCAGTAGTATCCCACCGGGGGGCAAAAGCTCCTACGAGCAGTACTTC. Translation: CASSIPPGGKSSYEQYF.

The genes are TRBV27 and TRBJ2-2, with D perhaps TRBD2 (5 bases). The CDR3 consists of 13 residues. V was clipped by 6 bases and J by 8 bases, with 13 bases between them. Germline assignment: CDR1 MNHEY and CDR2 SMNVEV (reference sequence). The CDR3 DNA is TGTGCCAGCAGCCTGGCGGGCTGGGGGGAGCTGTTTTTT. Translating gives CASSLAGWGELFF.

This chain connects TRBV27 to TRBJ1-2; 9 nucleotides line up with TRBD1. The CDR3 spans 13 residues. V lost 9 bases and J lost 5; bases outside the gene matches: 7. Germline lookup yields CDR1 MNHEY and CDR2 SMNVEV (reference sequence). CDR3 sequence: CASRRQGGYGYTF. The DNA for the CDR3 is TGTGCCAGTAGGAGACAGGGGGGGTATGGCTACACCTTC.

The V gene is TRBV2, the J gene TRBJ1-1; 12 bases agree with TRBD1. Trimming took 6 bases from V and 3 from J; bases not matched to a gene: 8. From germline, CDR1 is SNHLY and CDR2 FYNNEI. This CDR3 has 16 amino acids. The CDR3 region has the DNA TGTGCCAGCAGCGACCGGGACAGGGGGCGAGACACTGAAGCTTTCTTT. It specifies CASSDRDRGRDTEAFF. Full variable domain (missing parts from reference TRBV2 and TRBJ1-1): EPEVTQTPSHQVTQMGQEVILRCVPISNHLYFYWYRQILGQKVEFLVSFYNNEISEKSEIFDDQFSVERPDGSNFTLKIRSTKLEDSAMYFCASSDRDRGRDTEAFFGQGTRLTVV.

The chain joins TRBV10-3 to TRBJ2-6; D may be TRBD2 (6 bases). Deletions cut 9 bases from V and 1 base from J, with 10 bases between. The CDR3 runs 14 residues. Germline V gene lookup returns CDR1 ENHRY and CDR2 SYGVKD. The CDR3: CAISRESGANVLTF. The CDR3 nucleotides read TGTGCCATTTCTCGGGAGTCTGGGGCCAACGTCCTGACTTTC.

The gene calls are TRBV2 and TRBJ1-5; D call uncertain. The V end was cut by 0 bases, the J end by 5 bases, with 8 bases between. In germline, CDR1 is SNHLY, CDR2 FYNNEI. There are 14 residues in the CDR3. Here the CDR3 DNA reads TGTGCCAGCAGTGAAGCGCAATGGGATCAGCCCCAGCATTTT. This gives the protein CASSEAQWDQPQHF.

V is TRBV7-9 and J is TRBJ2-2; the D gene is possibly TRBD2 (5 bases). The CDR3 has 15 residues. Germline CDR1 SEHNR, CDR2 FQNEAQ (reference sequence). The ends were cut back, 5 bases at V and 1 base at J, with 11 bases in the middle. The CDR3 loop is CASSDEGGNTGELFF. The DNA of the CDR3 is TGTGCCAGCAGCGACGAGGGTGGGAACACCGGGGAGCTGTTTTTT.